The rows below give T cell receptor beta chains drawn from one sample of a study of monozygotic twins with inflammatory bowel disease. TCRdb derives one entry per CDR3 protein from the 5' RACE reads, leaving out DNA. The table lists 400,000 to 500,000 distinct CDR3 sequences. Sequenced: blood. These receptors originate from a human donor with ulcerative colitis or Crohn's disease, or a healthy co-twin of an affected twin (not recorded which). Each CDR3 is given with its conserved first and last residue.

15	TRBJ2-7	TRBV28	CASSFPRDRAYEQYF
14	TRBJ2-3	TRBV20-1	CSATLLAGGGTQYF
13	TRBJ2-1	TRBV30	CAWRTDSYNEQFF
15	TRBJ2-3	TRBV27	CASNKTRFCTDTQYF
16	TRBJ2-6	TRBV4-1	CASSPGGSSGANVLTF
13	TRBJ2-5	TRBV20-1	CSVQLGQRETQYF
14	TRBJ2-3	TRBV4-3	CASSQGGPADTQYF
14	TRBJ2-1	TRBV7-3	CASSPGQVYNEQFF
14	TRBJ2-7	TRBV20-1	CSASGLGHSYEQYF
13	TRBJ2-7	TRBV11-1	CASSRTGNYEQYF
15	TRBJ2-7	TRBV28	CASTPWGQGPNEQYF
12	TRBJ1-1	TRBV6-5	CASVSFEGEAFF
16	TRBJ1-2	TRBV18	CASSPSGSTTFHGYTF
15	TRBJ2-7	TRBV7-7	CASSPQSTAFGEQYF
14	TRBJ2-7	TRBV6-2/TRBV6-3	CASNPRASGYEQYF
13	TRBJ2-3	TRBV28	CASSFNSMGTQYF
11	TRBJ2-7	TRBV27	CASSNLGEQYF
13	TRBJ1-1	TRBV5-1	CASSMTVNTEAFF
12	TRBJ2-7	TRBV20-1	CSARVLGEEQYF
14	TRBJ2-7	TRBV5-1	CASKGTGEPYEQYF
18	TRBJ1-2	TRBV11-2	CASSWGARGGAAYYGYTF
15	TRBJ1-1	TRBV12-3/TRBV12-4	CASSSAGTGNTEAFF
14	TRBJ1-4	TRBV30	CAWRTTGGNEKLFF
15	TRBJ1-2	TRBV12-3/TRBV12-4	CASSSSPIGSYGYTF
15	TRBJ1-4	TRBV7-9	CASSFVSGDNEKLFF
16	TRBJ2-7	TRBV6-2/TRBV6-3	CASSRGGLAGVLEQYF
13	TRBJ1-1	TRBV6-5	CASSSGPRAEAFF
15	TRBJ2-4	TRBV5-6	CASKNNRGPGNIQYF
15	TRBJ1-5	TRBV5-1	CASSLARTPYQPQHF
14	TRBJ1-4	TRBV20-1	CSASPGQGREKLFF
13	TRBJ2-1	TRBV2	CASSEDRGHEQFF
14	TRBJ2-3	TRBV28	CASHPDSPTDTQYF
16	TRBJ1-1	TRBV28	CASSLRGRALNTEAFF
16	TRBJ2-1	TRBV5-1	CASSLGPLGGLNEQFF
16	TRBJ2-1	TRBV20-1	CSLAKGLAGGPGEQFF
13	TRBJ2-1	TRBV11-2	CASSKDSNNEQFF
15	TRBJ1-4	TRBV12-3/TRBV12-4	CASSLRDRIGQKLFF
12	TRBJ2-1	TRBV5-4	CASSSRDTEQFF
12	TRBJ2-3	TRBV29-1	CSTYASTDTQYF
16	TRBJ1-6	TRBV6-2/TRBV6-3	CASSYRETVSNSPLHF
17	TRBJ2-5	TRBV7-2	CASSLAPSGRARETQYF
13	TRBJ1-2	TRBV5-6	CASSFGTDPLGTF
14	TRBJ2-3	TRBV6-1	CASSHRGNTDTQYF
16	TRBJ2-1	TRBV29-1	CSVEGLAGAPYNEQFF
17	TRBJ1-3	TRBV3-1	CASSQGVLSDSGNTIYF